Below, 15 T cell receptor beta chains from the same sample are listed, as sequenced in a study of beta chain features in type 1 diabetes. Study conclusions and caveats: Within each of all four CD4+ subsets, Type 1 diabetes patients had TCRB CDR3s that were moderately but significantly shorter.

Every bit of the isolated RNA underwent reverse transcription, so sequencing read expressed TCRB transcripts. Clones were read by immunoSEQ multiplex PCR, and TCRdb kept only the in-frame ones, dropping some. The sample consists of over 200,000 clones, about a tenth of them appearing once. The antigens of these receptors remain unknown. Sequences were obtained from naive CD4+ T cells from blood. These receptors all stem from a man aged 25-45 years with type 1 diabetes.

This clone was seen a handful of times. The chain links TRBV28 to TRBJ1-3; D is perhaps TRBD1 (5 bases). Germline assignment: CDR1 MDHEN and CDR2 SYDVKM. The V gene lost 6 bases and the J gene lost 0 bases, with 9 bases spanning the gap. The CDR3 extends over 14 amino acids. DNA of the CDR3: TGTGCCAGCAGAGACAGTTACTCTGGAAACACCATATATTTT. Protein sequence: CASRDSYSGNTIYF.

This clone was picked up a small number of times. The chain joins TRBV19 to TRBJ2-1, with TRBD1 matching 7 bases. CDR3 length: 14 amino acids. CDR1 and CDR2 (germline): LNHDA, SQIVND (reference sequence). The J segment lost 7 bases and the V segment lost 3 bases, leaving 6 bases of the junction unmatched. CDR3 DNA sequence: TGTGCCAGTAGTATCCGGGACAGAAGTAATGAGCAGTTCTTC. Its translation is CASSIRDRSNEQFF.

This clone was counted a few times. The chain uses TRBV7-9 and TRBJ1-4; 9 nucleotides line up with TRBD1. The CDR3 runs 14 residues. Germline CDR1 and CDR2: SEHNR and FQNEAQ (reference sequence). V lost 6 bases and J lost 5; bases outside the gene matches: 4. In nucleotides, the CDR3 is TGTGCCAGCAGACCGGGACAGGGAAATGAAAAACTGTTTTTT. It specifies CASRPGQGNEKLFF.

The V call is TRBV16, the J call TRBJ1-5; 7 nucleotides align to TRBD1. Per the germline V gene, CDR1 is KGHSY and CDR2 is FQNENV. The CDR3 sequence is 15 residues long. Losses at the gene ends were 4 bases for V and 1 base for J; bases not matched to a gene: 4. CDR3 sequence (DNA): TGTGCCAGCAGCCGAACAGGGGCCAGCAATCAGCCCCAGCATTTT. Translating gives CASSRTGASNQPQHF.

This rearrangement joins TRBV11-2 to TRBJ2-7; the D gene is possibly TRBD2 (6 bases). The CDR3 sequence is 15 residues long. The germline V gene encodes CDR1 SGHAT and CDR2 FQNNGV. Trimming took 4 bases from V and 2 from J, leaving 15 bases between them. CDR3 sequence (DNA): TGTGCCAGCAGCTCTGGAGGCAGGACTACCTACGAGCAGTACTTC. This gives the protein CASSSGGRTTYEQYF.

This clone has just a few counts. The chain carries TRBV19 and TRBJ2-1; D call uncertain. There are 14 residues in the CDR3. V lost 8 bases, J lost 4 bases, and 15 bases lay in between. Germline lookup yields CDR1 LNHDA and CDR2 SQIVND (reference sequence). CDR3 nucleotide sequence: TGTGCCAGTCCCAGACCGGTGCGGTACAATGAGCAGTTCTTC. Protein: CASPRPVRYNEQFF.

This clone was recorded a few times. The chain couples TRBV11-2 to TRBJ1-6; 7 positions agree with TRBD1. This CDR3 has 16 amino acids. V gave up 5 bases and J gave up 7 bases; unmatched junction bases: 11. Germline lookup yields CDR1 SGHAT and CDR2 FQNNGV. CDR3: CASSRLRGPKNSPLHF. CDR3 DNA sequence: TGTGCCAGCAGCCGCCTTAGGGGGCCTAAAAATTCACCCCTCCACTTT.

This clone appeared a few times. This chain links TRBV5-1 with TRBJ2-7; 7 bases line up with TRBD1. The V gene end was trimmed by 3 bases and the J gene end by 3 bases; junction bases not matched to a gene: 12. The V gene's germline CDR1 is SGHRS and CDR2 YFSETQ. The CDR3 length is 16 residues. In DNA form, the CDR3 reads TGCGCCAGCAGCTATTTATCCGGGACAGAATACTACGAGCAGTACTTC. This codes for CASSYLSGTEYYEQYF.

A few counts support this clone. The V gene is TRBV6-1, the J gene TRBJ2-5; D is ambiguous. The CDR3 extends over 13 amino acids. Germline V gene lookup returns CDR1 MNHNS and CDR2 SASEGT. The V and J ends lost 8 bases and 4 bases respectively, with 14 bases between them. CDR3 DNA: TGTGCCAGCTTAAAACCCAACGGAGAGACCCAGTACTTC. Amino acids: CASLKPNGETQYF.

The chain couples TRBV30 to TRBJ2-2; 8 nucleotides align to TRBD2. From germline, CDR1 is GTSNPN and CDR2 SVGIG (reference sequence). Trimming cost V 5 bases and J 6 bases; bases outside gene matches: 8. The CDR3 sequence is 14 residues long. CDR3 in amino acids: CAWATGGRAGELFF. The CDR3 nucleotides read TGTGCCTGGGCAACGGGGGGGCGCGCCGGGGAGCTGTTTTTT.

This clone turned up a few times. J is TRBJ2-3 and V is TRBV20-1; no definite D call. From germline, CDR1 is DFQATT and CDR2 SNEGSKA (reference sequence). V dropped 5 bases and J dropped 2 bases, with 5 bases sitting between them. The CDR3 loop spans 11 amino acids. The CDR3 reads CSASVTDTQYF. CDR3 in DNA: TGCAGTGCTTCTGTCACAGATACGCAGTATTTT.

This clone was found a few times. The chain carries TRBV2 and TRBJ1-6; 7 bases line up with TRBD1. Germline V gives CDR1 SNHLY, CDR2 FYNNEI. The CDR3 is 13 amino acids. V shed 11 bases, J shed 10 bases, and the junction held 11 bases outside the gene matches. CDR3 bases: TGTGCCGGAACACAGGGGTTAAGATCACCCCTCCACTTT. It yields the protein CAGTQGLRSPLHF. Using reference TRBV2 and TRBJ1-6 for the parts outside the CDR3, the full variable domain is EPEVTQTPSHQVTQMGQEVILRCVPISNHLYFYWYRQILGQKVEFLVSFYNNEISEKSEIFDDQFSVERPDGSNFTLKIRSTKLEDSAMYFCAGTQGLRSPLHFGNGTRLTVT.

This chain uses TRBV5-6 with TRBJ1-6; 8 nucleotides agree with TRBD1. This CDR3 is 15 amino acids long. Trimming cost V 6 bases and J 9 bases; bases outside gene matches: 11. From germline, CDR1 is SGHDT and CDR2 YYEEEE. CDR3 amino acids: CASTPGQGFRSPLHF. The DNA for the CDR3 is TGTGCCAGCACCCCCGGACAGGGCTTTCGTTCACCCCTCCACTTT.

V and J are TRBV28 and TRBJ2-7, with 8 positions matching TRBD1. The J segment lost 9 bases and the V segment lost 6 bases, leaving 10 bases of the junction unmatched. CDR1 and CDR2 (germline): MDHEN, SYDVKM. The length of the CDR3 is 13 residues. The CDR3 here is CASSRGQGTLQYF. The CDR3 coding sequence is TGTGCCAGCAGCCGAGGACAGGGAACCCTGCAGTACTTC.

This clone was detected a few times. V usage is TRBV19 and J usage is TRBJ1-6, with 8 bases lining up with TRBD1. V lost 6 bases, J lost 0 bases, and 1 base stayed unmatched. Germline V gene lookup returns CDR1 LNHDA and CDR2 SQIVND (reference sequence). This CDR3 has 15 residues. CDR3 sequence reads: CASSGQGSYNSPLHF. In DNA form, the CDR3 reads TGTGCCAGTAGCGGACAGGGCTCCTATAATTCACCCCTCCACTTT. Based on the CDR3 plus reference TRBV19 and TRBJ1-6, the full variable domain is DGGITQSPKYLFRKEGQNVTLSCEQNLNHDAMYWYRQDPGQGLRLIYYSQIVNDFQKGDIAEGYSVSREKKESFPLTVTSAQKNPTAFYLCASSGQGSYNSPLHFGNGTRLTVT.